This T cell receptor beta chain was identified during a study of T cell changes during pregnancy in multiple sclerosis. J gave up 2 bases and V 0 bases, and 7 bases lay outside the gene matches. The CDR3 spans 16 residues. CDR1 and CDR2 from the germline V gene are MGHRA and YSYEKL. The protocol was immunoSEQ multiplex PCR, while the TCRdb copy is restricted to in-frame clones and leaves out a portion. Found here are over 90,000 clones, 93% of them singletons; the top ten hold almost 1%. Sequences were derived from peripheral blood, sampled after pregnancy. The sequence was collected from a female donor with multiple sclerosis, enrolled in a pregnancy study. The chain has TRBV4-1 and TRBJ2-7, with TRBD2 identical over 7 bases. The chain's CDR3 is CASSQEALALAYEQYF. CDR3 DNA: TGCGCCAGCAGCCAAGAAGCACTAGCGTTAGCCTACGAGCAGTACTTC.